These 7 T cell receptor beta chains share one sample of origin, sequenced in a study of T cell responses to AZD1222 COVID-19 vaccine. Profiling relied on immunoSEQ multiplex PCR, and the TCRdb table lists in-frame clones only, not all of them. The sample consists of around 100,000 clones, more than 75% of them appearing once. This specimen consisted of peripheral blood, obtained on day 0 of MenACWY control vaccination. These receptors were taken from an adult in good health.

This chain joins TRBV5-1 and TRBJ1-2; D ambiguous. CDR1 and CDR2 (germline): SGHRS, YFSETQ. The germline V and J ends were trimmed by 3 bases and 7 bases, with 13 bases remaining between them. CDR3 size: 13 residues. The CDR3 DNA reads TGCGCCAGCAGCTGGGAGTCAGCCGGTGGCTACACCTTC. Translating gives CASSWESAGGYTF.

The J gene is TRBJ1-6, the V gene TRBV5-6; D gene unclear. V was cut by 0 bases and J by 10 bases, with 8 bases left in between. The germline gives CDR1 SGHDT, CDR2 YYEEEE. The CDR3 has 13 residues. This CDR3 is CASSLEAESPLHF. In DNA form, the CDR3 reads TGTGCCAGCAGCTTGGAGGCGGAGTCACCCCTCCACTTT.

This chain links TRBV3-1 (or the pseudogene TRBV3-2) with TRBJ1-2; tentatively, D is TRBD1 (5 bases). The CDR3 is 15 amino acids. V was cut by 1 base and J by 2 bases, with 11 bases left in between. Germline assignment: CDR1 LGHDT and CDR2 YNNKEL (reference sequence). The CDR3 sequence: CASSQARGTNYGYTF. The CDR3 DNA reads TGTGCCAGCAGCCAAGCCCGAGGGACGAACTATGGCTACACCTTC.

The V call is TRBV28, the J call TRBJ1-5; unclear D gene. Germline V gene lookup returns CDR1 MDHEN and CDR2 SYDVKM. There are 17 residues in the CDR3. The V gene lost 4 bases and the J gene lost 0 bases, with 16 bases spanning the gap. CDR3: CASSSGSGGYSNQPQHF. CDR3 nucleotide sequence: TGTGCCAGCAGTTCGGGATCTGGCGGGTATAGCAATCAGCCCCAGCATTTT.

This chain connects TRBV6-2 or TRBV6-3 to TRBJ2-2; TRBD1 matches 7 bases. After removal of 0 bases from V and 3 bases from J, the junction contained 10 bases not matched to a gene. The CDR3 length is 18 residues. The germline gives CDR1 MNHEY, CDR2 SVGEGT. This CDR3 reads CASSYSPTRGPDTGELFF. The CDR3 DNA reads TGTGCCAGCAGTTACTCTCCCACAAGGGGGCCGGACACCGGGGAGCTGTTTTTT.

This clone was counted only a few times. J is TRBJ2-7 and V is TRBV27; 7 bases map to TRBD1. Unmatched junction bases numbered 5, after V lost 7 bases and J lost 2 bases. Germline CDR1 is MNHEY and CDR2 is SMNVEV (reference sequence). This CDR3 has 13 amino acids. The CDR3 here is CASTNRGTYEQYF. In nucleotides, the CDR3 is TGTGCCAGCACCAACAGGGGAACCTACGAGCAGTACTTC.

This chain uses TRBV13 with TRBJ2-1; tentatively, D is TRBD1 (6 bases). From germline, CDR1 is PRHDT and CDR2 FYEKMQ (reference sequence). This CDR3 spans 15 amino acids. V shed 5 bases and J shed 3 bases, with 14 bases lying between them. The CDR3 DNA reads TGTGCCAGCAGCGAGGGGGTGGCCTACTACAATGAGCAGTTCTTC. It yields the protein CASSEGVAYYNEQFF.